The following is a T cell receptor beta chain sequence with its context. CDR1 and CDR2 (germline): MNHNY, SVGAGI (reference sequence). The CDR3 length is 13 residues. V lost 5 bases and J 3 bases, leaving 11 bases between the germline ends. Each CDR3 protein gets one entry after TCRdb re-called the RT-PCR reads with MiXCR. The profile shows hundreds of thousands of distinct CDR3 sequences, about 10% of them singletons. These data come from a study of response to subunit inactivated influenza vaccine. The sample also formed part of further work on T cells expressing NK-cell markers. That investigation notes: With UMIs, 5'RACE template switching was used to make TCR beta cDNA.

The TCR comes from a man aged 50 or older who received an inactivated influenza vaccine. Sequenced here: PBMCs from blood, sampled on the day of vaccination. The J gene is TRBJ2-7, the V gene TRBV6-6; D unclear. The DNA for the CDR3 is TGTGCCAGCAGTCCTAACCCCTACTACGAGCAGTACTTC. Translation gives CASSPNPYYEQYF.